The 29 T cell receptor beta chains reported below all come from one sample, sequenced in a study of cytomegalovirus exposure and HLA in healthy donors. Libraries were prepared by immunoSEQ multiplex PCR; TCRdb keeps only in-frame clonotypes and omits some of them. The sample carries more than 250,000 clones, 90% recorded once. Sequencing was carried out using PBMCs. All receptors come from a woman in her 30s in good health and CMV-seronegative.

In its sample, this clone was seen a few times. No DNA is shown, since the ends of the CDR3 on it are uncertain; the CDR3 is the one TCRdb lists. The CDR3 reads CASSYSFGTGTKFF. The chain carries TRBV6-5 and TRBJ2-1; the table's D call of TRBD1 was not tested on the DNA. CDR1 and CDR2 from the germline V gene are MNHEY and SVGAGI. The CDR3 contains 14 residues when both ends are counted.

This clone was detected once. V and J are TRBV11-2 and TRBJ2-7; D remains unclear. Germline V lookup: CDR1 SGHAT, CDR2 FQNNGV. Trimming removed 1 base from V and 0 bases from J, with 10 bases in between. The CDR3 has 15 amino acids. As DNA, the CDR3 is TGTGCCAGCAGCTTAGTCGCAGAGCACTCCTACGAGCAGTACTTC. This sequence encodes CASSLVAEHSYEQYF.

The J gene is TRBJ1-4, the V gene TRBV6-6; D is unresolved. The V gene's germline CDR1 is MNHNY and CDR2 SVGAGI (reference sequence). Trimming removed 8 bases from V and 8 bases from J, with 9 bases in between. This CDR3 is 11 amino acids long. CDR3 in amino acids: CASHSGEKLFF. CDR3 DNA: TGTGCCAGCCACTCCGGGGAAAAACTGTTTTTT.

This clone was observed a handful of times. The chain links TRBV25-1 to TRBJ2-7; D is unclear. CDR3 size: 11 residues. With 3 bases removed from V and 1 base from J, the gap between germline ends came to 1 base. Per the germline V gene, CDR1 is MGHDK and CDR2 is SYGVNS. The CDR3 coding sequence is TGTGCCAGCAGTGATTCCTACGAGCAGTACTTC. Translated, it gives CASSDSYEQYF.

The rearrangement joins TRBV21-1 to TRBJ2-3. TRBV21-1 is a pseudogene locus. The CDR3 has 17 amino acids. CDR3: CASSKASSPQITDTQYF. In nucleotides, the CDR3 is TGTGCCAGCAGCAAAGCTAGTTCTCCGCAGATCACAGATACGCAGTATTTT.

This chain links TRBV14 with TRBJ2-1; 12 nucleotides line up with TRBD2. Trimming took 1 base from V and 0 from J; bases not matched to a gene: 7. Germline lookup yields CDR1 SGHDN and CDR2 FVKESK. CDR3 length equals 19 residues. The CDR3 region is CASSQGPSGRDSSYNEQFF. The CDR3 nucleotides are TGTGCCAGCAGCCAAGGTCCTAGCGGGAGGGATAGCTCCTACAATGAGCAGTTCTTC.

This chain links TRBV19 with TRBJ2-1; D is perhaps TRBD1 or TRBD2 (5 bases each). The germline CDR1 and CDR2 sequences are LNHDA and SQIVND (reference sequence). The CDR3 consists of 12 residues. Trimming shortened V by 10 bases and J by 10 bases, and 17 bases separated the two germline ends. The CDR3 sequence is CATKGPQGEQFF. DNA for the CDR3: TGTGCCACCAAGGGACCTCAGGGAGAGCAGTTCTTC.

With regard to this clone: At the DNA level, this CDR3 is encoded by other sequences in the same sample as well. The rearrangement links TRBV20-1 to TRBJ2-1; D is ambiguous. The germline V gene encodes CDR1 DFQATT and CDR2 SNEGSKA (reference sequence). The ends were cut back, 5 bases at V and 5 bases at J, with 7 bases in the middle. The CDR3 spans 11 residues. CDR3 protein: CSAPLNNEQFF. The DNA for the CDR3 is TGCAGTGCTCCCCTAAACAATGAGCAGTTCTTC.

The J gene is TRBJ2-1, the V gene TRBV18; D tentatively reads TRBD1 or TRBD2 (6 bases each). CDR1 and CDR2 from the germline V gene are KGHSH and LQKENI. Between the trimmed V and J ends, which lost 3 bases and 6 bases, there was a span of 30 bases. This CDR3 contains 20 residues. CDR3 bases: TGTGCCAGCTCACCCGGGGACACCTCAACTAGCACCCAACGGGGCAATGAGCAGTTCTTC. This translates into CASSPGDTSTSTQRGNEQFF.

The V and J genes are TRBV5-1 and TRBJ2-2, with 8 bases aligning to TRBD1. V was pared by 4 bases and J by 4 bases, with 9 bases of the junction left unmatched. The CDR3 spans 16 residues. Germline V gene lookup returns CDR1 SGHRS and CDR2 YFSETQ. The CDR3, as DNA: TGCGCCAGCAGCCTCCCGGGGCAGGGGGCCACCGGGGAGCTGTTTTTT. Protein sequence: CASSLPGQGATGELFF.

DNA for the CDR3: TGCGCCAGCAGCCAAGATTCTGAACCGAGGATCTACGAGCAGTACTTC. This encodes CASSQDSEPRIYEQYF. The J gene is TRBJ2-7, the V gene TRBV4-3, with no clear D. Deletions cut 0 bases from V and 3 bases from J, with 15 bases between. The CDR3 is 16 residues long. Germline assignment: CDR1 LGHNA and CDR2 YSLEER.

The gene calls are TRBV2 and TRBJ1-3; D remains unclear. Trimming removed 2 bases from V and 1 base from J, with 6 bases in between. This CDR3 has 14 residues. The germline V gene encodes CDR1 SNHLY and CDR2 FYNNEI. The CDR3, as DNA: TGTGCCAGCAGTGAAACAGCGTCTGGAAACACCATATATTTT. Protein: CASSETASGNTIYF.

The chain uses TRBV6-5 and TRBJ2-1; weak D call: TRBD1 (5 bases). The CDR3 contains 15 residues. Germline V lookup: CDR1 MNHEY, CDR2 SVGAGI. The V end lost 2 bases, the J end lost 2 bases, and 10 bases lay between the germline ends. CDR3 nucleotides: TGTGCCAGCAGTTACGGGCAGGGCACCTACAATGAGCAGTTCTTC. Its translation is CASSYGQGTYNEQFF.

For this clone: The same CDR3 can be traced to other DNA sequences in this sample. This rearrangement joins TRBV9 to TRBJ2-7; D remains unclear. Germline assignment: CDR1 SGDLS and CDR2 YYNGEE. V shed 3 bases and J shed 1 base, with 8 bases lying between them. CDR3 length: 13 amino acids. The CDR3 nucleotides read TGTGCCAGCAGCGGCGGTGGTTCCTACGAGCAGTACTTC. Its protein product is CASSGGGSYEQYF.

The table lists this clone with a few counts. V usage is TRBV7-7 and J usage is TRBJ2-7; 10 bases agree with TRBD1. The CDR3 spans 16 residues. Unmatched junction bases numbered 9, after V lost 5 bases and J lost 2 bases. Per germline, CDR1 SSHAT and CDR2 FNYEAQ (reference sequence). The CDR3 nucleotides read TGTGCCAGCAGCCCCCGGGCCGGGACAGGGGCCTACGAGCAGTACTTC. Translating it yields CASSPRAGTGAYEQYF.

This clone has a single count. The chain links TRBV27 to TRBJ2-1; TRBD2 aligns across 7 bases. Unmatched junction bases numbered 11, after V lost 7 bases and J lost 5 bases. In germline, CDR1 is MNHEY, CDR2 SMNVEV (reference sequence). The CDR3 has 15 residues. In DNA, the CDR3 is TGTGCCAGCACCAAGGGGTTTGGGGGGGACAATGAGCAGTTCTTC. Translating it yields CASTKGFGGDNEQFF.

This clone has just one count. The same CDR3 arises from other DNA sequences in this sample as well. This sequence joins TRBV27 and TRBJ2-1; the D call may be TRBD1 or TRBD2 (5 bases each). V was clipped by 5 bases and J by 3 bases, with 8 bases between them. CDR3 length equals 13 residues. CDR1 MNHEY and CDR2 SMNVEV come from the germline V gene (reference sequence). The DNA of the CDR3 is TGTGCCAGCAGTCTGGGGGTCTACAATGAGCAGTTCTTC. As protein: CASSLGVYNEQFF.

This clone was found a few times. The V and J genes are TRBV5-1 and TRBJ1-1; D is possibly TRBD1 (5 bases). The CDR3 runs to 14 residues. V dropped 4 bases and J dropped 1 base, with 11 bases sitting between them. Germline lookup yields CDR1 SGHRS and CDR2 YFSETQ. As DNA, the CDR3 is TGCGCCAGCAGCCCCAACGGACAGAACACTGAAGCTTTCTTT. Protein product: CASSPNGQNTEAFF.

This chain joins TRBV15 and TRBJ2-5; TRBD2 might be the D (7 bases). Looked up from germline, CDR1 is LNHNV and CDR2 is YYDKDF (reference sequence). Trimming removed 3 bases from V and 5 bases from J, with 13 bases in between. CDR3 size: 14 residues. Here the CDR3 reads CATSRGRGDETQYF. In DNA form, the CDR3 reads TGTGCCACCAGCAGGGGGAGGGGGGATGAGACCCAGTACTTC.

The V gene is TRBV13, the J gene TRBJ2-3; D may be TRBD1 (5 bases). CDR3 length: 15 residues. The ends were cut back, 1 base at V and 1 base at J, with 9 bases in the middle. Germline V gene sequence: CDR1 PRHDT, CDR2 FYEKMQ (reference sequence). CDR3 in DNA: TGTGCCAGCAGCTTAGCAGGGCCGGGCACAGATACGCAGTATTTT. Amino acid sequence: CASSLAGPGTDTQYF.

The sample holds one count of this clone. The chain recombines TRBV28 with TRBJ2-7; the match to TRBD2 covers 9 bases. CDR1 is MDHEN and CDR2 is SYDVKM in the germline V gene. Germline trimming cut 2 bases from V and 2 bases from J; bases unmatched to any gene: 10. The CDR3 runs 17 residues. The CDR3 sequence is CASSLILAGGKTYEQYF. DNA of the CDR3: TGTGCCAGCAGTTTAATTCTTGCGGGAGGGAAGACCTACGAGCAGTACTTC.

The rearrangement uses TRBV6-6 and TRBJ1-5, with 9 nucleotides matching TRBD1. In germline, CDR1 is MNHNY, CDR2 SVGAGI (reference sequence). The CDR3 covers 13 residues. V lost 9 bases, J lost 4 bases, and 4 bases stayed unmatched. The CDR3 coding sequence is TGTGCCAGTGGGACAGGGCTAAATCAGCCCCAGCATTTT. Protein: CASGTGLNQPQHF.

V gene TRBV5-6 combines with J gene TRBJ1-1; TRBD1 matches 9 bases. J was trimmed by 4 bases and V by 2 bases; bases with no gene match: 6. Germline CDR1 and CDR2: SGHDT and YYEEEE. This CDR3 has 15 residues. The DNA for the CDR3 is TGTGCCAGCAGCTTAGGACAGGGGCTGCGCACTGAAGCTTTCTTT. It specifies CASSLGQGLRTEAFF.

The J gene is TRBJ1-2, the V gene TRBV9, with D perhaps TRBD1 (6 bases). Germline loops: CDR1 SGDLS, CDR2 YYNGEE. Trimming removed 0 bases from V and 8 bases from J, with 17 bases in between. This CDR3 region has 15 residues. Written as DNA, the CDR3 is TGTGCCAGCAGCGTAGTTCGTACAGGGTTCCAGGGCTACACCTTC. Its translation is CASSVVRTGFQGYTF.

V is TRBV5-1 and J is TRBJ1-1; TRBD1 aligns across 10 bases. The CDR3 totals 16 residues. CDR1 is SGHRS, CDR2 YFSETQ, per germline. V lost 4 bases to trimming and J lost 0 bases; unmatched junction nucleotides: 6. The CDR3 spells CASSGGQGVVNTEAFF. The CDR3 bases are TGCGCCAGCAGCGGCGGACAGGGGGTCGTGAACACTGAAGCTTTCTTT.

The chain has TRBV11-2 and TRBJ2-5, with TRBD1 identical over 9 bases. Germline V CDR1 and CDR2: SGHAT, FQNNGV. CDR3 length equals 15 residues. V lost 1 base, J lost 4 bases, and 4 bases stayed unmatched. CDR3 sequence: CASSLGTGVGETQYF. CDR3 coding DNA: TGTGCCAGCAGCTTAGGGACAGGGGTCGGAGAGACCCAGTACTTC.

V and J are TRBV30 and TRBJ2-5; TRBD1 matches at 7 bases. The DNA end lines up better with TRBJ2-7; the J call may be wrong. Germline V gives CDR1 GTSNPN, CDR2 SVGIG (reference sequence). The CDR3 has 14 residues. CDR3: CAWRRQGGPYEQYF. The DNA of the CDR3 is TGTGCCTGGAGGCGACAGGGTGGGCCCTACGAGCAGTACTTC.

The V gene is TRBV29-1, the J gene TRBJ2-2, with D possibly being TRBD1 or TRBD2 (7 bases each). The CDR3 contains 13 residues. V lost 2 bases and J lost 6, with 10 bases in between. CDR1 is SQVTM, CDR2 ANQGSEA, per germline. CDR3 nucleotide sequence: TGCAGCGTTGAATCAGGGGGGGCCGGGGAGCTGTTTTTT. This codes for CSVESGGAGELFF.

The chain is built from TRBV27 and TRBJ2-1, with TRBD2 identical over 10 bases. The CDR3 runs 14 residues. V lost 7 bases and J lost 8; bases outside the gene matches: 8. Germline lookup yields CDR1 MNHEY and CDR2 SMNVEV (reference sequence). CDR3 coding DNA: TGTGCCAGCAACCAAATAGCGGGAGGCTATGAGCAGTTCTTC. Protein sequence: CASNQIAGGYEQFF.